Below are 14 T cell receptor beta chains sequenced from a single sample in a study of blood T cell repertoires in COVID-19. Generated by immunoSEQ multiplex PCR, the TCRdb table keeps only in-frame clones and is missing some. This table holds about 210,000 clones, almost 90% found once. Sequencing input: peripheral blood. The receptors originated from a man aged 18 to 30 with active or convalescent COVID-19.

This clone came up once. The chain combines TRBV15 with TRBJ2-5, with 8 bases fitting TRBD1. Trimming at V came to 2 bases and at J to 5 bases, leaving 7 bases not matched to a gene. The CDR3 extends over 15 amino acids. Germline CDR1 is LNHNV and CDR2 is YYDKDF (reference sequence). This CDR3 reads CATSRRTGLGETQYF. Written as DNA, the CDR3 is TGTGCCACCAGCAGAAGGACAGGGTTGGGGGAGACCCAGTACTTC.

The chain recombines TRBV14 with TRBJ1-1; D gene unclear. CDR3 length: 16 amino acids. The germline CDR1 and CDR2 sequences are SGHDN and FVKESK. V was clipped by 1 base and J by 5 bases, with 17 bases between them. CDR3 DNA sequence: TGTGCCAGCAGCCAAGCGGCCCAGGAGGGTTTGACTGAAGCTTTCTTT. This translates into CASSQAAQEGLTEAFF.

The V call is TRBV3-1 (or the pseudogene TRBV3-2), the J call TRBJ1-5, with 8 bases lining up with TRBD1. Trimming removed 6 bases from V and 2 bases from J; junction bases left unmatched: 3. The CDR3 sequence is 14 residues long. Germline values: CDR1 LGHDT, CDR2 YNNKEL (reference sequence). The CDR3 nucleotides are TGTGCCAGCAGTGGACAGGGAGGCAATCAGCCCCAGCATTTT. Its translation: CASSGQGGNQPQHF.

CDR3 region: CASTTQGGGTEAFF. The CDR3 DNA reads TGTGCCAGCACTACCCAGGGGGGTGGCACTGAAGCTTTCTTT. V is TRBV2 and J is TRBJ1-1, with 7 bases aligning to TRBD1. CDR1 and CDR2 from the germline V gene are SNHLY and FYNNEI. The ends lost 7 bases at V and 4 bases at J; junction bases unmatched: 9. This CDR3 contains 14 residues.

The chain uses TRBV19 and TRBJ1-2; 9 bases align to TRBD1. V shed 7 bases and J 8 bases; nucleotides not matched to a gene: 11. The CDR3 consists of 14 residues. Per germline, CDR1 LNHDA and CDR2 SQIVND (reference sequence). The CDR3 reads CASTFTGGAYGYTF. In nucleotides, the CDR3 is TGTGCCAGTACCTTTACAGGGGGCGCTTACGGCTACACCTTC.

The chain uses TRBV4-1 and TRBJ2-1; 13 bases line up with TRBD2. CDR3 size: 20 residues. Trimming cost V 7 bases and J 0 bases; bases outside gene matches: 15. The germline V gene encodes CDR1 MGHRA and CDR2 YSYEKL. CDR3 sequence: CASTAGVLAGGDSSYNEQFF. The CDR3 DNA sequence: TGCGCCAGCACCGCAGGGGTACTAGCGGGAGGGGACAGCTCCTACAATGAGCAGTTCTTC.

The V gene is TRBV4-3, the J gene TRBJ2-7, with 10 bases aligning to TRBD1. Germline V gene lookup returns CDR1 LGHNA and CDR2 YSLEER. The CDR3 covers 19 residues. The V segment lost 0 bases and the J segment 7 bases; nucleotides outside the gene matches: 18. The CDR3 loop reads CASSQDSGQGYGSSGEQYF. The CDR3 DNA is TGCGCCAGCAGCCAAGATTCGGGACAGGGGTACGGGAGCTCGGGGGAGCAGTACTTC.

This clone was observed a single time. The chain joins TRBV27 to TRBJ1-6; TRBD1 is a possible D gene (5 bases). V lost 0 bases, J lost 0 bases, and 21 bases lay in between. CDR3 size: 21 residues. Per the germline V gene, CDR1 is MNHEY and CDR2 is SMNVEV (reference sequence). CDR3 coding DNA: TGTGCCAGCAGTTTATCGATGGCGGGACGGGCTCCGAGCTCCTATAATTCACCCCTCCACTTT. Protein sequence: CASSLSMAGRAPSSYNSPLHF.

The rearrangement joins TRBV19 to TRBJ2-7; TRBD2 matches at 9 bases. Germline V gene data show CDR1 as LNHDA and CDR2 as SQIVND (reference sequence). This CDR3 has 13 amino acids. The J segment lost 2 bases and the V segment lost 8 bases, leaving 4 bases of the junction unmatched. The CDR3 protein is CASAGLATYEQYF. The CDR3 region has the DNA TGTGCCAGTGCGGGACTAGCCACCTACGAGCAGTACTTC.

The J gene is TRBJ1-1, the V gene TRBV12-3 or TRBV12-4; perhaps TRBD1 as D (5 bases). The CDR3 spans 12 residues. Between the trimmed V and J ends, which lost 5 bases and 11 bases, there was a span of 15 bases. CDR3 protein: CASSNSREGAFF. The CDR3 DNA is TGTGCCAGCAGTAATTCCAGGGAAGGGGCTTTCTTT.

This clone appeared once. The chain links TRBV29-1 to TRBJ1-5; 8 positions agree with TRBD1. This CDR3 is 14 amino acids long. Germline CDR1 reads SQVTM; CDR2 reads ANQGSEA. Losses at the gene ends were 1 base for V and 9 bases for J; bases not matched to a gene: 8. CDR3 amino acids: CSVEGNGQGGPQHF. In DNA, the CDR3 is TGCAGCGTTGAAGGGAACGGACAGGGCGGGCCCCAGCATTTT.

The chain combines TRBV4-2 with TRBJ1-6; 7 bases are a match to TRBD1. V shed 3 bases and J 8 bases; nucleotides not matched to a gene: 7. Looked up from germline, CDR1 is LGHNA and CDR2 is YNFKEQ. This CDR3 has 15 amino acids. CDR3 in amino acids: CASSQTTGYDSPLHF. The CDR3, as DNA: TGTGCCAGCAGCCAGACGACAGGGTATGATTCACCCCTCCACTTT.

The chain couples TRBV27 to TRBJ1-1, with 8 bases matching TRBD1. The CDR3 length is 15 residues. With 1 base clipped from V and 5 bases from J, the junction kept 6 bases outside the gene matches. CDR1 MNHEY and CDR2 SMNVEV come from the germline V gene (reference sequence). As DNA, the CDR3 is TGTGCCAGCAGTTTATGGCAGGGGGCTTGGACTGAAGCTTTCTTT. This gives the protein CASSLWQGAWTEAFF.

This clone occurred once. V is TRBV6-6 and J is TRBJ2-3, with 10 bases that match TRBD1. With V trimmed by 6 bases and J by 4 bases, 7 bases remained unmatched. Germline CDR1 MNHNY, CDR2 SVGAGI (reference sequence). The CDR3 consists of 15 residues. The CDR3 protein is CASRGQGMSPDTQYF. CDR3 nucleotides: TGTGCCAGCAGGGGACAGGGGATGTCCCCAGATACGCAGTATTTT.